Presented here are 32 T cell receptor beta chains from one specimen sequenced in a study of blood T cells in healthy people across ages. Combining a sample-barcoded 5' primer with a J-beta primer mix, a second PCR ran for about 6 to 12 cycles. MiXCR was run by TCRdb on the 5' RACE reads, yielding one entry per CDR3 protein. The sample includes 1,300,000 or so distinct CDR3 sequences, roughly 60% seen only once; the top ten take approximately 7%. Sequencing was done on a sample of blood. The receptor set was obtained from a young man in good health.

This sequence joins TRBV10-3 and TRBJ1-5; 8 bases are shared with TRBD1. CDR3 length: 15 residues. The germline CDR1 and CDR2 sequences are ENHRY and SYGVKD. Germline trimming cut 6 bases from V and 0 bases from J; bases unmatched to any gene: 4. In DNA form, the CDR3 reads TGTGCCATCAGGGGGGGACAGGATAGCAATCAGCCCCAGCATTTT. Its protein product is CAIRGGQDSNQPQHF.

The chain uses TRBV3-1 and TRBJ2-7; D remains unclear. Trimming removed 4 bases at V and 6 bases at J, with 13 bases between. The germline gives CDR1 LGHDT, CDR2 YNNKEL (reference sequence). CDR3 size: 13 residues. The CDR3 protein is CASSPSGKGEQYF. In DNA form, the CDR3 reads TGTGCCAGCAGCCCTTCGGGTAAAGGCGAGCAGTACTTC.

In its sample, this clonotype was seen once. The chain uses TRBV4-1 and TRBJ1-5; maybe TRBD1 (5 bases). This CDR3 is 16 amino acids long. Trimming left V 2 bases short and J 4 bases short, with 15 bases between. Germline V gene data show CDR1 as MGHRA and CDR2 as YSYEKL. The CDR3: CASSQSPGRLNQPQHF. The DNA for the CDR3 is TGCGCCAGCAGCCAAAGCCCGGGACGGCTGAATCAGCCCCAGCATTTT.

The chain uses TRBV20-1 and TRBJ1-4; D ambiguous. V gave up 1 base and J gave up 0 bases, with 9 bases separating them. Germline V gene sequence: CDR1 DFQATT, CDR2 SNEGSKA (reference sequence). CDR3 size: 15 residues. As DNA, the CDR3 is TGCAGTGCTAGAGTGATCCGGACAACTAATGAAAAACTGTTTTTT. This codes for CSARVIRTTNEKLFF.

Turning to this clonotype: Germline is not matched at one junction end, which may reflect a read error. The chain recombines TRBV6-2 or TRBV6-3 with TRBJ2-3; 8 positions match TRBD2. Germline V gene sequence: CDR1 MNHEY, CDR2 SVGEGT. This CDR3 spans 16 amino acids. The CDR3 reads CASSYRSGGLTDTQYF. CDR3 DNA: TGCGCCAGCAGTTACCGAAGCGGGGGTCTTACAGATACGCAGTATTTT.

This chain connects TRBV5-4 to TRBJ2-5; 7 bases map to TRBD2. This CDR3 contains 14 residues. After removal of 2 bases from V and 3 bases from J, the junction contained 4 bases not matched to a gene. The germline V gene has CDR1 SGHNT and CDR2 YYREEE (reference sequence). As DNA, the CDR3 is TGTGCCAGCAGCTTTGTAGGGAGGGAAGAGACCCAGTACTTC. Amino acids: CASSFVGREETQYF.

The V call is TRBV7-9, the J call TRBJ1-1, with a possible D match to TRBD1 (5 bases). The V end was cut by 3 bases, the J end by 6 bases, with 14 bases between. This CDR3 has 14 amino acids. Germline V lookup: CDR1 SEHNR, CDR2 FQNEAQ (reference sequence). The CDR3 DNA follows: TGTGCCAGCAGCTTGCCCCAGGGAGGGCCTGAAGCTTTCTTT. Protein: CASSLPQGGPEAFF.

The chain recombines TRBV4-2 with TRBJ2-5, with a possible D match to TRBD2 (5 bases). From germline, CDR1 is LGHNA and CDR2 YNFKEQ. The V end lost 0 bases, the J end lost 11 bases, and 22 bases lay between the germline ends. CDR3 length equals 16 residues. CDR3 sequence reads: CASSQDLSSTYNEQYF. Written as DNA, the CDR3 is TGTGCCAGCAGCCAAGATCTTTCTAGCACATACAATGAGCAGTACTTC.

This clonotype has more than one count but fewer than ten. This chain joins TRBV27 and TRBJ2-1; 12 bases agree with TRBD2. The trim removed 5 bases at V and 6 bases at J, leaving 5 bases unmatched. The CDR3 length is 15 residues. Germline V gene lookup returns CDR1 MNHEY and CDR2 SMNVEV (reference sequence). The CDR3 coding sequence is TGTGCCAGCAGTCAAGAGACTAGCGGGGGCAATGAGCAGTTCTTC. Protein: CASSQETSGGNEQFF.

This clonotype was observed a handful of times. The V gene is TRBV7-2, the J gene TRBJ2-3; TRBD2 agrees at 12 bases. The CDR3 spans 17 residues. With V trimmed by 0 bases and J by 6 bases, 7 bases remained unmatched. Germline V CDR1 and CDR2: SGHTA, FQGNSA. The CDR3 loop is CASSLALAGGPRDTQYF. CDR3 bases: TGTGCCAGCAGCTTAGCGCTAGCGGGGGGGCCCAGGGATACGCAGTATTTT. The complete variable domain, with remaining parts taken from reference TRBV7-2 and TRBJ2-3, reads GAGVSQSPSNKVTEKGKDVELRCDPISGHTALYWYRQSLGQGLEFLIYFQGNSAPDKSGLPSDRFSAERTGGSVSTLTIQRTQQEDSAVYLCASSLALAGGPRDTQYFGPGTRLTVL.

The chain couples TRBV28 to TRBJ2-7; 7 bases agree with TRBD2. Germline CDR1 MDHEN, CDR2 SYDVKM. Trimming at V came to 11 bases and at J to 4 bases, leaving 5 bases not matched to a gene. The CDR3 contains 11 residues. The CDR3 sequence: CASGEGYEQYF. The CDR3 DNA follows: TGTGCCTCCGGGGAGGGGTACGAGCAGTACTTC. Complete variable domain (other parts from reference TRBV28 and TRBJ2-7): DVKVTQSSRYLVKRTGEKVFLECVQDMDHENMFWYRQDPGLGLRLIYFSYDVKMKEKGDIPEGYSVSREKKERFSLILESASTNQTSMYLCASGEGYEQYFGPGTRLTVT.

A word on this clonotype: At one end, the junction sequence differs from germline, possibly due to a read error. The genes are TRBV6-1 and TRBJ1-1; TRBD1 might be the D (5 bases). The germline V gene has CDR1 MNHNS and CDR2 SASEGT. This CDR3 comprises 17 residues. The CDR3 here is CASSRLLSGPGYTEAFF. Here the CDR3 DNA reads TGTGCCAGCAGCCGCCTACTATCGGGACCGGGGTACACTGAGGCTTTCTTT.

This chain uses TRBV27 with TRBJ2-7; no definite D call. CDR1 and CDR2 (germline): MNHEY, SMNVEV (reference sequence). The V gene lost 2 bases and the J gene lost 1 base, with 9 bases spanning the gap. The CDR3 contains 14 residues. CDR3 nucleotides: TGTGCCAGCAGTTTACAGGCAGTTTCCTACGAGCAGTACTTC. Translated, it gives CASSLQAVSYEQYF.

The chain carries TRBV29-1 and TRBJ2-3; D ambiguous. The germline V gene has CDR1 SQVTM and CDR2 ANQGSEA. This CDR3 spans 13 amino acids. Trimming removed 6 bases from V and 4 bases from J, with 14 bases in between. CDR3 nucleotides: TGCAGCGTGCATGAGGCGCAAGCAGATACGCAGTATTTT. Translation: CSVHEAQADTQYF.

This clonotype has at least ten counts. The CDR3 is CASGSGSSYNEQFF. The CDR3 DNA sequence: TGTGCCAGCGGTAGCGGGAGCTCCTACAATGAGCAGTTCTTC. The chain recombines TRBV6-2 or TRBV6-3 with TRBJ2-1, with TRBD2 matching over 9 bases. The CDR3 consists of 14 residues. CDR1 and CDR2 (germline): MNHEY, SVGEGT. Trimming took 8 bases from V and 0 from J; bases not matched to a gene: 2.

The chain carries TRBV11-2 and TRBJ2-1, with 7 positions matching TRBD2. CDR3 length: 15 amino acids. J gave up 9 bases and V 4 bases, and 12 bases lay outside the gene matches. The V gene's germline CDR1 is SGHAT and CDR2 FQNNGV. In DNA form, the CDR3 reads TGTGCCAGCAGCTCCCTGGGGGGGAAACTTGGTGAGCAGTTCTTC. Translation gives CASSSLGGKLGEQFF.

CDR3 sequence (DNA): TGTGCCAGCAGTTCCTCCGGGAGGGGATCCAATGAGCAGTTCTTC. Its translation is CASSSSGRGSNEQFF. The chain carries TRBV28 and TRBJ2-1; 8 nucleotides align to TRBD2. The ends lost 4 bases at V and 6 bases at J; junction bases unmatched: 8. Germline CDR1 MDHEN, CDR2 SYDVKM. The CDR3 has 15 residues.

This clonotype has more than one count but fewer than ten. This rearrangement joins TRBV11-2 to TRBJ2-1, with a tentative D call TRBD1 (6 bases). The ends were cut back, 3 bases at V and 7 bases at J, with 7 bases in the middle. Germline loops: CDR1 SGHAT, CDR2 FQNNGV. The CDR3 runs to 12 residues. The CDR3 region has the DNA TGTGCCAGCAGCTTCGGACAGAATGAGCAGTTCTTC. Amino acids: CASSFGQNEQFF.

The J gene is TRBJ2-1, the V gene TRBV20-1; 10 bases line up with TRBD2. The CDR3 loop spans 20 amino acids. Germline assignment: CDR1 DFQATT and CDR2 SNEGSKA (reference sequence). The V and J ends lost 6 bases and 6 bases, in that order; junction bases with no gene match: 26. This CDR3 is CSAPRHLWGSGGLAGNEQFF. CDR3 nucleotide sequence: TGCAGTGCGCCGAGGCATTTATGGGGTAGCGGGGGGCTCGCCGGCAATGAGCAGTTCTTC.

This clonotype has a count of ten or more. V gene TRBV4-1 combines with J gene TRBJ2-4, with unresolved D. Germline V gene sequence: CDR1 MGHRA, CDR2 YSYEKL. The CDR3 covers 11 residues. Trimming took 4 bases from V and 9 from J, leaving 7 bases between them. CDR3 coding DNA: TGCGCCAGCAGCCTAGGGCGCATTCAGTACTTC. Translation gives CASSLGRIQYF.

Details on this clonotype: Compared with germline, one end of the junction differs, possibly owing to a read error. This chain connects TRBV28 to TRBJ1-2, with TRBD1 matching 8 bases. Germline V gene sequence: CDR1 MDHEN, CDR2 SYDVKM. The CDR3 covers 14 residues. The CDR3 bases are TGTGCCAGAAGTTTTGCCGGGACAGGAGATGGCTACACCTTC. This sequence encodes CARSFAGTGDGYTF.

This chain connects TRBV4-1 to TRBJ2-2; 8 bases are a match to TRBD2. The V segment lost 0 bases and the J segment 4 bases; nucleotides outside the gene matches: 4. Germline V gene data show CDR1 as MGHRA and CDR2 as YSYEKL. This CDR3 is 16 amino acids long. The CDR3: CASSQDGSGSTGELFF. CDR3 bases: TGCGCCAGCAGCCAAGATGGGAGCGGGAGCACCGGGGAGCTGTTTTTT.

J is TRBJ2-7 and V is TRBV27, with TRBD1 identical over 7 bases. In germline, CDR1 is MNHEY, CDR2 SMNVEV (reference sequence). The CDR3 is 14 residues long. The J segment lost 0 bases and the V segment lost 8 bases, leaving 7 bases of the junction unmatched. CDR3 sequence (DNA): TGTGCCAGCCCGTCGGGACAGAGCTCCTACGAGCAGTACTTC. Protein sequence: CASPSGQSSYEQYF.

CDR3 protein: CASSPKRQSTDTQYF. In nucleotides, the CDR3 is TGTGCCAGCTCACCCAAGAGACAGAGCACAGATACGCAGTATTTT. This sequence joins TRBV18 and TRBJ2-3, with D tentatively TRBD1 (5 bases). CDR3 size: 15 residues. Germline V gene lookup returns CDR1 KGHSH and CDR2 LQKENI. With 3 bases removed from V and 0 bases from J, the gap between germline ends came to 10 bases.

This clonotype has just a few counts. The rearrangement joins TRBV10-3 to TRBJ2-3, with a possible D match to TRBD1 (6 bases). Trimming left V 7 bases short and J 3 bases short, with 11 bases between. Germline CDR1 is ENHRY and CDR2 is SYGVKD. This CDR3 region has 13 residues. CDR3 coding DNA: TGTGCCATCATCGAGGGGGAAACAGATACGCAGTATTTT. Encoded protein: CAIIEGETDTQYF.

The chain is built from TRBV27 and TRBJ2-1; D may be TRBD1 (5 bases). V lost 5 bases to trimming and J lost 5 bases, with 16 bases between them. The germline gives CDR1 MNHEY, CDR2 SMNVEV (reference sequence). CDR3 length: 15 residues. The CDR3 bases are TGTGCCAGCAGTCTGACAGTTCAAAGAGACAATGAGCAGTTCTTC. This gives the protein CASSLTVQRDNEQFF.

This clonotype appeared a few times. The chain uses TRBV3-1 and TRBJ2-1; no firm D call. The germline V and J ends were trimmed by 6 bases and 6 bases, with 6 bases remaining between them. Germline-derived CDR1 and CDR2 are LGHDT and YNNKEL (reference sequence). There are 11 residues in the CDR3. CDR3 sequence (DNA): TGTGCCAGCAGTGCTCTCAATGAGCAGTTCTTC. Translating it yields CASSALNEQFF.

The chain recombines TRBV7-2 with TRBJ2-1; D unclear. This CDR3 has 13 amino acids. Per germline, CDR1 SGHTA and CDR2 FQGNSA. Trimming pared 1 base from V and 2 bases from J, leaving 3 bases between. CDR3 bases: TGTGCCAGCAGCTTAGTTACCTACAATGAGCAGTTCTTC. Translation: CASSLVTYNEQFF.

The chain uses TRBV6-5 and TRBJ1-2; 11 bases match TRBD1. Germline CDR1 MNHEY, CDR2 SVGAGI. The CDR3 has 14 amino acids. J lost 8 bases, V lost 6 bases, and 8 bases had no gene match. Here the CDR3 reads CASRSPDRGHGYTF. CDR3 nucleotide sequence: TGTGCCAGCAGATCCCCGGACAGGGGGCACGGCTACACCTTC.

The chain has TRBV25-1 and TRBJ1-2, with D possibly TRBD1 on 5 matching bases. Germline V lookup: CDR1 MGHDK, CDR2 SYGVNS. This CDR3 has 13 amino acids. V lost 1 base, J lost 8 bases, and 11 bases lay in between. The CDR3 reads CASSEFSQGGYTF. Written as DNA, the CDR3 is TGTGCCAGCAGTGAATTTAGCCAGGGAGGCTACACCTTC.

The rearrangement uses TRBV25-1 and TRBJ2-5; D gene ambiguous. Looked up from germline, CDR1 is MGHDK and CDR2 is SYGVNS. CDR3 length equals 13 residues. Trimming removed 7 bases from V and 1 base from J, with 10 bases in between. DNA of the CDR3: TGTGCCAGCATGGGCTATCTCCAAGAGACCCAGTACTTC. This sequence encodes CASMGYLQETQYF.

This clonotype was picked up a small number of times. The V call is TRBV4-1, the J call TRBJ1-1; D is undetermined. This CDR3 region has 17 residues. Germline CDR1 reads MGHRA; CDR2 reads YSYEKL. V was pared by 1 base and J by 1 base, with 16 bases between. The CDR3 region is CASSQAIGWGWNTEAFF. CDR3 bases: TGCGCCAGCAGCCAAGCAATAGGATGGGGTTGGAACACTGAAGCTTTCTTT.